This T cell receptor beta chain was observed in a study of control samples from healthy donors and cancer patients. This table comes from immunoSEQ multiplex PCR, and its TCRdb copy is limited to in-frame clones, with some not included. The sample holds some 65,000 clones, roughly 80% seen once. J gave up 5 bases and V 1 base, and 3 bases lay outside the gene matches. Germline CDR1 MGHRA, CDR2 YSYEKL. There are 14 residues in the CDR3. This chain connects TRBV4-1 to TRBJ1-2, with 8 bases aligning to TRBD1. The sequencing sample was made of PBMCs. The clonotype was recovered from a woman aged 45 to 65 with lung cancer. The CDR3 DNA sequence: TGCGCCAGCAGCCAAGGAACAGGGGGTTATGGCTACACCTTC. It yields the protein CASSQGTGGYGYTF.